This TCR beta chain was recovered during a study of beta chain features in type 1 diabetes. Of note for this clone: Its antigen is still unknown.

V was clipped by 8 bases and J by 0 bases; unmatched bases: 7. CDR1 is MDHEN, CDR2 SYDVKM, per germline. The CDR3 covers 15 residues. The isolated RNA, all of it, was reverse transcribed, so expressed TCRB transcripts were what got sequenced. Profiled with immunoSEQ multiplex PCR; TCRdb holds only in-frame clones, not every one. The sample lists about 360,000 clones; over 10% were seen once. Broader study findings: Whether HLA type affects TCRB rearrangement stayed undetermined in the present work.

Sequencing was done on a sample of naive CD4+ T cells from blood. The source of this sequence is a young man in good health. The chain couples TRBV28 to TRBJ2-1; 7 positions match TRBD2. CDR3 residues: CASHGRELSYNEQFF. The CDR3 DNA is TGTGCCAGCCACGGGCGGGAGCTCTCCTACAATGAGCAGTTCTTC. Variable domain in full (rest from reference TRBV28 and TRBJ2-1): DVKVTQSSRYLVKRTGEKVFLECVQDMDHENMFWYRQDPGLGLRLIYFSYDVKMKEKGDIPEGYSVSREKKERFSLILESASTNQTSMYLCASHGRELSYNEQFFGPGTRLTVL.